These T cell receptor beta chains were read from a single sample in a study of a mutant IDH1 vaccine in newly diagnosed glioma. Assay: immunoSEQ multiplex PCR; the TCRdb copy retains only in-frame clones and omits some. The sample has 60,000 or so clones; approximately 80% are singletons. No cognate antigen is known for these TCRs. Sample: PBMCs, taken from a glioma patient whose treatment included an IDH1 peptide vaccine. The receptor source for this set is a woman younger than 35 with glioma. Some clones in this sample may be carry-over from other donors' samples. CDR3s leave out the opening cysteine and the closing phenylalanine or tryptophan. The order of the fields is J gene, V gene, CDR3 length, D gene, CDR3 protein. D genes are given only for firm matches.

j_gene: TRBJ1-1; v_gene: TRBV29-1; len: 11; d_gene: TRBD1; CDR3aa: SFSGQGNTEAF
j_gene: TRBJ2-6; v_gene: TRBV4-1; len: 12; d_gene: NA; CDR3aa: ASSFDPGANVLT
j_gene: TRBJ1-4; v_gene: TRBV2; len: 15; d_gene: NA; CDR3aa: ASSVTASHGRNEKLF
j_gene: TRBJ2-1; v_gene: TRBV13; len: 16; d_gene: TRBD2; CDR3aa: ASSFGGGRPLSYNEQF
j_gene: TRBJ2-1; v_gene: TRBV6-5; len: 13; d_gene: NA; CDR3aa: ASSSPGSSYNEQF
j_gene: TRBJ1-5; v_gene: TRBV27; len: 14; d_gene: NA; CDR3aa: ASSLSPGPSHQPQH
j_gene: TRBJ2-7; v_gene: TRBV27; len: 13; d_gene: TRBD2; CDR3aa: ASSLWGGSTYEQY
j_gene: TRBJ1-1; v_gene: TRBV18; len: 10; d_gene: NA; CDR3aa: ASSPPGFEAF
j_gene: TRBJ2-2; v_gene: TRBV2; len: 13; d_gene: NA; CDR3aa: ASSEVTVDTGELF
j_gene: TRBJ2-7; v_gene: TRBV20-1; len: 9; d_gene: TRBD1; CDR3aa: SAGDSYEQY
j_gene: TRBJ2-5; v_gene: TRBV5-1; len: 13; d_gene: NA; CDR3aa: ASSGGRAMRETQY
j_gene: TRBJ1-2; v_gene: TRBV16; len: 15; d_gene: NA; CDR3aa: ASSQAGAQGSAWGYT
j_gene: TRBJ1-5; v_gene: TRBV7-6; len: 14; d_gene: NA; CDR3aa: ASSLAVDREGQPQH
j_gene: TRBJ1-1; v_gene: TRBV6-1; len: 12; d_gene: NA; CDR3aa: ASSIGRPSTEAF
j_gene: TRBJ1-1; v_gene: TRBV7-9; len: 11; d_gene: NA; CDR3aa: ASTTIGGTEAF
j_gene: TRBJ1-2; v_gene: TRBV7-8; len: 12; d_gene: NA; CDR3aa: ASSLGRFPGGYT